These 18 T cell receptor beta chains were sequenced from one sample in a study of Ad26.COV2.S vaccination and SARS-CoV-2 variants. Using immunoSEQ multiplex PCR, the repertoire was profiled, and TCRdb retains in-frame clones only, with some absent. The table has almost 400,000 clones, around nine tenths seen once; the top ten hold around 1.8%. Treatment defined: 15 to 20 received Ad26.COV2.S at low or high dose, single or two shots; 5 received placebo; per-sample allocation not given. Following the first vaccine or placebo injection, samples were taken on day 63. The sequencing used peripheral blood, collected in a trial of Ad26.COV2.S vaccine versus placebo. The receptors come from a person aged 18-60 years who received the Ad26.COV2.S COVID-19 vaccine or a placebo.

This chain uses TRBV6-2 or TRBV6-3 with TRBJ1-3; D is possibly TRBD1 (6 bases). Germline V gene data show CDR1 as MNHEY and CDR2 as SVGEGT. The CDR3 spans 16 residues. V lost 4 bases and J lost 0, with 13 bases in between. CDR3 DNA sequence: TGTGCCAGCAGTTCTCGGAGGGGGTTCTCTGGAAACACCATATATTTT. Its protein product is CASSSRRGFSGNTIYF.

The CDR3 nucleotides are TGTGCCAGCAGTTTATTCCCCCGTCTAGGAGACACTGAAGCTTTCTTT. Translation: CASSLFPRLGDTEAFF. The V call is TRBV28, the J call TRBJ1-1; D gene unclear. Germline CDR1 MDHEN, CDR2 SYDVKM. Deletions cut 1 base from V and 3 bases from J, with 15 bases between. The CDR3 extends over 16 amino acids.

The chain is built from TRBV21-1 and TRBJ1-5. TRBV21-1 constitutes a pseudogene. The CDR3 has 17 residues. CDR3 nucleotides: TGTGCCAGCAGCCTCAAGTCGTGTAGAACTGGCAATCAGCCCCAGCATTTT. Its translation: CASSLKSCRTGNQPQHF.

The CDR3 coding sequence is TGCAGCGTTGAAAGTAGCCAAGAGACCCAGTACTTC. It translates to CSVESSQETQYF. The V call is TRBV29-1, the J call TRBJ2-5; D ambiguous. The CDR3 runs 12 residues. The germline V gene has CDR1 SQVTM and CDR2 ANQGSEA. Trimming took 2 bases from V and 1 from J, leaving 5 bases between them.

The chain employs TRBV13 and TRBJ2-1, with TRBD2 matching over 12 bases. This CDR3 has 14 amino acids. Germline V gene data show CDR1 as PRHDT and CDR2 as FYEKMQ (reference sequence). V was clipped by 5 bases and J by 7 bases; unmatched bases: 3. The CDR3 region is CASSGLAGRNEQFF. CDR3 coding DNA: TGTGCCAGCAGCGGACTAGCGGGACGAAATGAGCAGTTCTTC.

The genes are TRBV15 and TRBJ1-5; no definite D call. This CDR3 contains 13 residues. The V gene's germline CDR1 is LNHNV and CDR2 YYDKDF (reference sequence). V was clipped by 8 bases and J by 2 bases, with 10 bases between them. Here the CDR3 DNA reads TGTGCCACCGGAAATGGAGGCAATCAGCCCCAGCATTTT. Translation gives CATGNGGNQPQHF.

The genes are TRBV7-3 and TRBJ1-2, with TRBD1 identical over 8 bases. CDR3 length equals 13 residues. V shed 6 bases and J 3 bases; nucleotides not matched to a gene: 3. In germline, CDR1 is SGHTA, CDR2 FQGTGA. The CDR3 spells CASRATGDYGYTF. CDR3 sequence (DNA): TGTGCCAGCAGGGCGACAGGGGACTATGGCTACACCTTC.

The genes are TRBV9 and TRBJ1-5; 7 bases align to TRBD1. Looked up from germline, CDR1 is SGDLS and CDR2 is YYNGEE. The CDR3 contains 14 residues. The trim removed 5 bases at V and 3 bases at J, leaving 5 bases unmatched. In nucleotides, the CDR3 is TGTGCCAGCAGTGCAACAGGGGTCAATCAGCCCCAGCATTTT. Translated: CASSATGVNQPQHF.

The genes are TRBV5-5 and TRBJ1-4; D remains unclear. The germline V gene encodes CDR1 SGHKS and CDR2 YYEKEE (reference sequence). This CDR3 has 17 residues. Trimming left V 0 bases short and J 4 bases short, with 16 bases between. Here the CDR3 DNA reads TGTGCCAGCAGCTTGGCCATTCCCGACGCCATTAATGAAAAACTGTTTTTT. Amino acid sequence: CASSLAIPDAINEKLFF.

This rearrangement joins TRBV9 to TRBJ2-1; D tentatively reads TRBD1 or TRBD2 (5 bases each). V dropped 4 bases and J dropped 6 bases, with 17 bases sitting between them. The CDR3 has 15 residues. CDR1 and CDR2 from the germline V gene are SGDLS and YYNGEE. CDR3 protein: CASSPRRQGPNEQFF. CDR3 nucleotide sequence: TGTGCCAGCAGCCCTCGGAGGCAGGGACCCAATGAGCAGTTCTTC.

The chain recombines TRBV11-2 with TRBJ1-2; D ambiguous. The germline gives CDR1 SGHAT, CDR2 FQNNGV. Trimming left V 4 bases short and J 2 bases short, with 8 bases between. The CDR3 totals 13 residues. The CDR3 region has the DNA TGTGCCAGCAGCTCCGACATAAACTATGGCTACACCTTC. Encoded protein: CASSSDINYGYTF.

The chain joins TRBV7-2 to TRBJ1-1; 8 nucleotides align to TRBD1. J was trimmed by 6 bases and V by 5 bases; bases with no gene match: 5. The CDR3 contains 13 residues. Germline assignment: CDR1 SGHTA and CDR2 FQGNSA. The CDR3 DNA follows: TGTGCCAGCAGCGTTCGACAGGGGCCTGAAGCTTTCTTT. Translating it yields CASSVRQGPEAFF.

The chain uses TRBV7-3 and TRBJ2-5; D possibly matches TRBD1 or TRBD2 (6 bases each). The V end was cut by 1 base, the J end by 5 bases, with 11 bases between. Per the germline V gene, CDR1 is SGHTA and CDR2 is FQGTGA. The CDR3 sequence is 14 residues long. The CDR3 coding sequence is TGTGCCAGCAGCTTAATGAGGGGGGCTGAGACCCAGTACTTC. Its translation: CASSLMRGAETQYF.

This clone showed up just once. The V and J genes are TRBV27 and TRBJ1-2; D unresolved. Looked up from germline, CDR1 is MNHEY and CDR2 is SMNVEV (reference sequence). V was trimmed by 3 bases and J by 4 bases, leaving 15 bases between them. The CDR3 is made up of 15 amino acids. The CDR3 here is CASSFSNPTPYGYTF. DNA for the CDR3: TGTGCCAGCAGTTTTTCGAACCCCACGCCCTATGGCTACACCTTC.

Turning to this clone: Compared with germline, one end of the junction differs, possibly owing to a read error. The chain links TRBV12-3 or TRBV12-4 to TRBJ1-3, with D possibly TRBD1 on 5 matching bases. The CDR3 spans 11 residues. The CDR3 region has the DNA TGTGCCAGCAGTCGAAGCAGGGTGTCGGATTTT. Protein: CASSRSRVSDF.

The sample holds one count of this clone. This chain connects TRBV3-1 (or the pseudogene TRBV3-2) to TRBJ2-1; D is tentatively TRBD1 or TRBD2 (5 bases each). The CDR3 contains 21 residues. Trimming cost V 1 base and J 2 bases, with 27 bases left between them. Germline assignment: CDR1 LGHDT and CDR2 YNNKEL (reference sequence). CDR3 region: CASSQGRRGWNGSAPYNEQFF. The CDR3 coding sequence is TGTGCCAGCAGCCAAGGTCGTAGGGGCTGGAATGGGAGCGCGCCCTACAATGAGCAGTTCTTC.

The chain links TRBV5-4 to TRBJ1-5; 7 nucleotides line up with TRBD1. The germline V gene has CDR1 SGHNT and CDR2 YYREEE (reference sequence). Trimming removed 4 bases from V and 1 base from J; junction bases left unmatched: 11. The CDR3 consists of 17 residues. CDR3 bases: TGTGCCAGCAGCCCCGAACACAGGGGTTGGAGCAATCAGCCCCAGCATTTT. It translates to CASSPEHRGWSNQPQHF.

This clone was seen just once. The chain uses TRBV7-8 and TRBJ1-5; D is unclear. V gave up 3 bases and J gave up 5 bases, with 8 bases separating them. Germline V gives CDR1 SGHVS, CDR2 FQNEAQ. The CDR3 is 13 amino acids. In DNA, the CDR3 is TGTGCCAGCAGCTTTGGACGGGATCAGCCCCAGCATTTT. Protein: CASSFGRDQPQHF.